This entry lists 30 T cell receptor beta chains sequenced from one sample in a study of blood T cell repertoires in COVID-19. Libraries were prepared by immunoSEQ multiplex PCR; TCRdb keeps only in-frame clonotypes and omits some of them. The table shows some 160,000 clones, with roughly nine tenths occurring only once. The sequencing input was peripheral blood. The receptor source for this set is a woman aged 55-69 years with active COVID-19.

The rearrangement uses TRBV27 and TRBJ2-1; 7 nucleotides agree with TRBD1. Losses at the gene ends were 6 bases for V and 4 bases for J; bases not matched to a gene: 18. CDR1 MNHEY and CDR2 SMNVEV come from the germline V gene (reference sequence). CDR3 length: 18 residues. The CDR3 reads CASSRSSYRGYGYNEQFF. In DNA form, the CDR3 reads TGTGCCAGCAGCCGGAGTTCCTACAGGGGATACGGGTACAATGAGCAGTTCTTC.

This chain connects TRBV3-1 (or the pseudogene TRBV3-2) to TRBJ1-5, with D perhaps TRBD1 (6 bases). The V end lost 1 base, the J end lost 4 bases, and 8 bases lay between the germline ends. Germline-derived CDR1 and CDR2 are LGHDT and YNNKEL (reference sequence). This CDR3 is built from 14 residues. CDR3 sequence (DNA): TGTGCCAGCAGCCAAGGAGGACAGAATCAGCCCCAGCATTTT. Protein product: CASSQGGQNQPQHF.

V and J are TRBV5-1 and TRBJ2-2; 11 bases are a match to TRBD2. The CDR3 loop spans 17 amino acids. The germline CDR1 and CDR2 sequences are SGHRS and YFSETQ. The ends lost 3 bases at V and 3 bases at J; junction bases unmatched: 7. The CDR3 DNA reads as TGCGCCAGCAGCTCGGGACTAGCGGTGGGGGACACCGGGGAGCTGTTTTTT. It codes for CASSSGLAVGDTGELFF. Combining the CDR3 with reference TRBV5-1 and TRBJ2-2 gives the whole variable domain KAGVTQTPRYLIKTRGQQVTLSCSPISGHRSVSWYQQTPGQGLQFLFEYFSETQRNKGNFPGRFSGRQFSNSRSEMNVSTLELGDSALYLCASSSGLAVGDTGELFFGEGSRLTVL.

This chain uses TRBV28 with TRBJ1-2, with 7 bases aligning to TRBD1. V gave up 10 bases and J gave up 4 bases; unmatched junction bases: 9. CDR1 is MDHEN and CDR2 is SYDVKM in the germline V gene. CDR3 length equals 13 residues. CDR3: CAIWTGWTYGYTF. The CDR3 DNA sequence: TGTGCCATCTGGACAGGTTGGACCTATGGCTACACCTTC.

The chain couples TRBV7-8 to TRBJ1-2, with D possibly being TRBD1 (5 bases). V was shortened by 1 base and J by 4 bases, with 16 bases between the two germline ends. CDR1 is SGHVS, CDR2 FQNEAQ, per germline. The CDR3 has 16 residues. CDR3 amino acids: CASSLEQGIRAYGYTF. The CDR3 DNA reads TGTGCCAGCAGCTTAGAGCAGGGAATTAGGGCCTATGGCTACACCTTC. Using reference TRBV7-8 and TRBJ1-2 for the parts outside the CDR3, the full variable domain is GAGVSQSPRYKVAKRGQDVALRCDPISGHVSLFWYQQALGQGPEFLTYFQNEAQLDKSGLPSDRFFAERPEGSVSTLKIQRTQQEDSAVYLCASSLEQGIRAYGYTFGSGTRLTVV.

The genes are TRBV3-1 (or the pseudogene TRBV3-2) and TRBJ2-7; D ambiguous. Trimming took off 0 bases at V and 1 base at J, with 19 bases between the two ends. This CDR3 has 18 residues. Germline loops: CDR1 LGHDT, CDR2 YNNKEL (reference sequence). CDR3 region: CASSQDRVELRVSYEQYF. The CDR3 coding sequence is TGTGCCAGCAGCCAAGATAGAGTAGAGCTGCGAGTATCCTACGAGCAGTACTTC.

The chain links TRBV7-9 to TRBJ1-2; no definite D call. Deletions cut 5 bases from V and 4 bases from J, with 11 bases between. CDR1 and CDR2 (germline): SEHNR, FQNEAQ (reference sequence). The CDR3 runs to 13 residues. The CDR3 DNA follows: TGTGCCAGCAGCACTCCTGGGAGCTATGGCTACACCTTC. Its protein is CASSTPGSYGYTF. The variable domain in full, completed from reference TRBV7-9 and TRBJ1-2, reads DTGVSQNPRHKITKRGQNVTFRCDPISEHNRLYWYRQTLGQGPEFLTYFQNEAQLEKSRLLSDRFSAERPKGSFSTLEIQRTEQGDSAMYLCASSTPGSYGYTFGSGTRLTVV.

The chain is built from TRBV7-2 and TRBJ1-5; 7 nucleotides line up with TRBD1. Germline V gives CDR1 SGHTA, CDR2 FQGNSA. Trimming at V came to 1 base and at J to 7 bases, leaving 7 bases not matched to a gene. The CDR3 contains 15 residues. The CDR3: CASSLERGRGQPQHF. CDR3 nucleotide sequence: TGTGCCAGCAGCTTAGAGAGGGGGCGCGGGCAGCCCCAGCATTTT.

The V call is TRBV7-6, the J call TRBJ1-1; 8 nucleotides line up with TRBD1. With 0 bases clipped from V and 3 bases from J, the junction kept 6 bases outside the gene matches. The length of the CDR3 is 16 residues. Germline V gene lookup returns CDR1 SGHVS and CDR2 FNYEAQ. The CDR3 DNA follows: TGTGCCAGCAGCTTAGCGGGGCAGGGGGCGTACACTGAAGCTTTCTTT. Its protein product is CASSLAGQGAYTEAFF.

In nucleotides, the CDR3 is TGTGCCAGCTCACCTCAGGGGGCCCAAGAGACCCAGTACTTC. It codes for CASSPQGAQETQYF. The rearrangement joins TRBV18 to TRBJ2-5; 8 bases map to TRBD1. Trimming at V came to 3 bases and at J to 1 base, leaving 1 base not matched to a gene. The germline V gene has CDR1 KGHSH and CDR2 LQKENI. The CDR3 runs to 14 residues.

The sample holds one count of this clone. The rearrangement uses TRBV6-1 and TRBJ2-1; 8 bases are shared with TRBD1. V was clipped by 0 bases and J by 2 bases; unmatched bases: 3. Looked up from germline, CDR1 is MNHNS and CDR2 is SASEGT. This CDR3 is built from 16 residues. CDR3 sequence (DNA): TGTGCCAGCAGTGAAGCCACAGGGGGGACCTACAATGAGCAGTTCTTC. It encodes CASSEATGGTYNEQFF.

The rearrangement joins TRBV1 to TRBJ2-7; TRBD1 is the table's D call and was not checked against the DNA. TRBV1 has pseudogene status. The CDR3 consists of 16 residues. The CDR3 DNA is TGCACCAGCAGCCAAGAGTCCGTGACAGGGGCCTACGAGCAGTACTTC. Amino acid sequence: CTSSQESVTGAYEQYF.

The V call is TRBV5-4, the J call TRBJ2-7, with D unclear. Germline-derived CDR1 and CDR2 are SGHNT and YYREEE (reference sequence). V was clipped by 5 bases and J by 3 bases, with 15 bases between them. The CDR3 has 14 residues. The CDR3 DNA reads TGTGCCAGCAGTTCCGCCCTAGTAGACTACGAGCAGTACTTC. Encoded protein: CASSSALVDYEQYF.

The chain links TRBV4-2 to TRBJ1-6; D not resolved. This CDR3 comprises 16 residues. In germline, CDR1 is LGHNA, CDR2 YNFKEQ. The ends were cut back, 3 bases at V and 8 bases at J, with 17 bases in the middle. Here the CDR3 reads CASSHSSPSSDSPLHF. The CDR3 nucleotides are TGTGCCAGCAGCCATTCGTCGCCTAGTAGTGATTCACCCCTCCACTTT.

The V call is TRBV2, the J call TRBJ2-3; 8 bases map to TRBD2. The CDR3 runs to 11 residues. V was pared by 5 bases and J by 10 bases, with 2 bases of the junction left unmatched. The germline V gene encodes CDR1 SNHLY and CDR2 FYNNEI. For the CDR3, the DNA is TGTGCCAGCAGTAGCGGGAGTCCGCAGTATTTT. Amino acid sequence: CASSSGSPQYF.

The rearrangement joins TRBV5-5 to TRBJ2-2; 11 bases fit TRBD2. Germline V gene sequence: CDR1 SGHKS, CDR2 YYEKEE (reference sequence). J was trimmed by 6 bases and V by 5 bases; bases with no gene match: 9. The CDR3 runs to 16 residues. As DNA, the CDR3 is TGTGCCAGCAGTTTTGGACTAGCGGGTAGGGCCGGGGAGCTGTTTTTT. Translated: CASSFGLAGRAGELFF.

V and J are TRBV27 and TRBJ2-1, with TRBD2 matching over 7 bases. After removal of 5 bases from V and 0 bases from J, the junction contained 7 bases not matched to a gene. The CDR3 spans 16 residues. Germline lookup yields CDR1 MNHEY and CDR2 SMNVEV (reference sequence). The CDR3 coding sequence is TGTGCCAGCAGTCTGGCGGGAGTGGGCTCCTACAATGAGCAGTTCTTC. It specifies CASSLAGVGSYNEQFF.

The count of this clone is one. This chain uses TRBV27 with TRBJ2-7, with 10 bases fitting TRBD2. Per the germline V gene, CDR1 is MNHEY and CDR2 is SMNVEV (reference sequence). The CDR3 contains 15 residues. Trimming took 6 bases from V and 1 from J; bases not matched to a gene: 6. This CDR3 is CASRRTSGASYEQYF. CDR3 nucleotides: TGTGCCAGCAGGAGAACTAGCGGGGCATCCTACGAGCAGTACTTC.

The chain joins TRBV7-9 to TRBJ2-1, with 10 bases that match TRBD2. V shed 2 bases, J shed 0 bases, and the junction held 7 bases outside the gene matches. The CDR3 contains 18 residues. CDR1 and CDR2 (germline): SEHNR, FQNEAQ (reference sequence). CDR3 nucleotides: TGTGCCAGCAGCTTAATCCCGACTAGCGGGCACTCCTACAATGAGCAGTTCTTC. Its protein product is CASSLIPTSGHSYNEQFF.

V usage is TRBV2 and J usage is TRBJ2-3, with TRBD2 matching over 12 bases. The CDR3 sequence is 16 residues long. The junction had 17 bases not matched to a gene; V was cut back by 11 bases and J by 8 bases. In germline, CDR1 is SNHLY, CDR2 FYNNEI. CDR3 residues: CARPGGRTSGKGTQYF. The CDR3 nucleotides are TGTGCCCGACCCGGGGGACGGACTAGCGGGAAGGGTACGCAGTATTTT.

This chain connects TRBV4-2 to TRBJ2-5; 7 bases match TRBD2. Germline V lookup: CDR1 LGHNA, CDR2 YNFKEQ. There are 17 residues in the CDR3. The junction had 12 bases not matched to a gene; V was cut back by 0 bases and J by 5 bases. CDR3 sequence reads: CASSQDEIASGGETQYF. The CDR3 DNA sequence: TGTGCCAGCAGCCAAGATGAGATAGCTAGCGGCGGGGAGACCCAGTACTTC.

V is TRBV3-1 (or the pseudogene TRBV3-2) and J is TRBJ2-5; 7 bases map to TRBD2. The CDR3 extends over 16 amino acids. CDR1 LGHDT and CDR2 YNNKEL come from the germline V gene (reference sequence). V shed 3 bases and J 5 bases; nucleotides not matched to a gene: 12. The CDR3 region has the DNA TGTGCCAGCAGCCAGGGCGGACTAGTTCAGGTTGAGACCCAGTACTTC. Translated, it gives CASSQGGLVQVETQYF.

A word on this clone: The junction does not match germline at one end; this may be a read error. J is TRBJ2-1 and V is TRBV5-1, with D possibly TRBD2 on 5 matching bases. This CDR3 comprises 16 residues. CDR1 is SGHRS and CDR2 is YFSETQ in the germline V gene. This chain's CDR3 is CASRLEVSSSYNEQFF. The CDR3 DNA is TGCGCCAGCAGATTGGAGGTATCTAGCTCCTACAATGAGCAGTTCTTC.

The V and J genes are TRBV23-1 and TRBJ2-7; 10 bases line up with TRBD1. TRBV23-1 falls under the ORF class, with uncertain function. The CDR3 is made up of 16 amino acids. V trimming: 3 bases; J trimming: 3 bases; junction bases outside the gene matches: 8. The CDR3 DNA reads as TGCGCCAGCAGTCACATGGGGGGACAGGGGAACTACGAGCAGTACTTC. Protein: CASSHMGGQGNYEQYF.

The CDR3 sequence: CASSRGSQGVGYTF. The CDR3 bases are TGTGCCAGCAGCCGGGGGTCGCAGGGGGTTGGCTACACCTTC. The chain carries TRBV5-6 and TRBJ1-2, with TRBD1 matching 7 bases. J gave up 7 bases and V 4 bases, and 10 bases lay outside the gene matches. CDR1 is SGHDT, CDR2 YYEEEE, per germline. This CDR3 has 14 residues.

This clone was counted once. CDR3 amino acids: CASSGGQGAIFGTEAFF. CDR3 nucleotides: TGTGCCAGCAGCGGGGGACAGGGGGCGATCTTCGGAACTGAAGCTTTCTTT. The chain joins TRBV28 to TRBJ1-1; the match to TRBD1 covers 12 bases. The CDR3 totals 17 residues. Trimming took 6 bases from V and 5 from J; bases not matched to a gene: 13. Germline loops: CDR1 MDHEN, CDR2 SYDVKM.

The chain carries TRBV18 and TRBJ2-2; perhaps TRBD2 as D (6 bases). The V end was cut by 0 bases, the J end by 9 bases, with 17 bases between. The CDR3 contains 16 residues. Germline CDR1 is KGHSH and CDR2 is LQKENI. The CDR3 DNA sequence: TGTGCCAGCTCACCACCGGTGGTATCGGGGGTCCGGGAGCTGTTTTTT. It encodes CASSPPVVSGVRELFF.

The rearrangement joins TRBV4-3 to TRBJ1-2; TRBD1 might be the D (6 bases). The CDR3 extends over 12 amino acids. Germline V CDR1 and CDR2: LGHNA, YSLEER. Trimming removed 5 bases from V and 5 bases from J, with 9 bases in between. The CDR3 DNA reads TGCGCCAGCAGCGCTCAGGGGTATGGCTACACCTTC. Protein sequence: CASSAQGYGYTF.

This chain joins TRBV11-2 and TRBJ2-6; the D is unclear. The CDR3 has 18 residues. The germline V gene has CDR1 SGHAT and CDR2 FQNNGV. Trimming pared 5 bases from V and 2 bases from J, leaving 19 bases between. CDR3 nucleotide sequence: TGTGCCAGCAGCCCTTTGACCCGACATAAAACTGGGGCCAACGTCCTGACTTTC. Its translation is CASSPLTRHKTGANVLTF.

This chain joins TRBV5-1 and TRBJ2-1; 8 bases agree with TRBD1. CDR3 length: 14 residues. The trim removed 3 bases at V and 6 bases at J, leaving 5 bases unmatched. The germline V gene encodes CDR1 SGHRS and CDR2 YFSETQ. The CDR3 DNA sequence: TGCGCCAGCAGCTCGGGACAGGCCATCAATGAGCAGTTCTTC. It is translated as CASSSGQAINEQFF.